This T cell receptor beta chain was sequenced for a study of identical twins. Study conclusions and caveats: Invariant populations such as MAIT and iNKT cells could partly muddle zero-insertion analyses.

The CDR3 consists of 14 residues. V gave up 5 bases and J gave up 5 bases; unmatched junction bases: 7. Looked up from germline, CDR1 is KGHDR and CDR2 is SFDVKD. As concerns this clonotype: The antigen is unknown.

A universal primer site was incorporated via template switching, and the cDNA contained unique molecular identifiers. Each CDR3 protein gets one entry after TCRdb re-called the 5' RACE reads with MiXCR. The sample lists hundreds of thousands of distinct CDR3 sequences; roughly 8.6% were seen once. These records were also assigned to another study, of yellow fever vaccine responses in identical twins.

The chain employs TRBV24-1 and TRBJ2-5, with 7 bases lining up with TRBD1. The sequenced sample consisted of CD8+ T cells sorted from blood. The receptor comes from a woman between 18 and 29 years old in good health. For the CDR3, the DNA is TGTGCCACCAGTGGACAGGGTGTTTGGGAGACCCAGTACTTC. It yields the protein CATSGQGVWETQYF.